These T cell receptor beta chains were read from a single sample in a study of blood T cell repertoires in COVID-19. TCRdb keeps only in-frame clones here, not all; method: immunoSEQ multiplex PCR. The repertoire holds around 70,000 clones, with approximately 79% as singletons. The sample taken for sequencing was peripheral blood. These receptors were obtained from a man in his sixties with acute or convalescent COVID-19. CDR3s include the opening cysteine and the closing phenylalanine or tryptophan. Fields, in order: V gene, J gene, CDR3 protein.

TRBV7-6	TRBJ2-7	CASSLGTASSYEQYF
TRBV7-2	TRBJ1-2	CASSLAPGGSAGYTF
TRBV9	TRBJ1-5	CASSERQGEGQPQHF
TRBV10-2	TRBJ2-6	CASSPYHRTVSGANVLTF
TRBV5-6	TRBJ2-5	CASSLFLSLDSKETQYF
TRBV4-2	TRBJ2-1	CASSGTAGTSSYNEQFF
TRBV3-1/TRBV3-2	TRBJ1-5	CASSPGTGDNNQPQHF
TRBV12-3/TRBV12-4	TRBJ1-1	CASSRQGLRAFF
TRBV15	TRBJ2-3	CATSRDVQVPTDTQYF
TRBV15	TRBJ1-4	CATSIATNEKLFF
TRBV19	TRBJ2-4	CASSIQGTGGVKNIQYF
TRBV7-8	TRBJ1-2	CASSLRNRGYGYTF
TRBV7-8	TRBJ2-2	CASAAGGTGELFF
TRBV6-2/TRBV6-3	TRBJ2-2	CASSYEGSGGAGELFF
TRBV6-6	TRBJ2-1	CASNQGPYNEQFF
TRBV18	TRBJ2-1	CASSLTQGGTGYNEQFF
TRBV7-2	TRBJ1-3	CASSLTPGTGGRGNTIYF
TRBV2	TRBJ1-4	CASRSRQGVPNEKLFF
TRBV3-1/TRBV3-2	TRBJ2-1	CASSQDTASVNEQFF
TRBV5-6	TRBJ1-1	CASSLAGTGGPNTEAFF
TRBV7-2	TRBJ2-3	CASRTRTSSTDTQYF
TRBV11-2	TRBJ1-2	CASSLVRTGAHTF
TRBV5-1	TRBJ2-4	CASSERTASQAKNIQYF
TRBV5-1	TRBJ1-6	CASTLTGLPNSPLHF
TRBV2	TRBJ1-3	CASGRGLGNTIYF
TRBV19	TRBJ1-1	CASSNRRMNTEAFF
TRBV5-5	TRBJ2-7	CASSLEFHYEQYF
TRBV30	TRBJ1-6	CAWNTGFEDSPLHF
TRBV7-6	TRBJ2-1	CASSLMDRGLNEQFF
TRBV18	TRBJ1-2	CASSPSGQNYGYTF
TRBV15	TRBJ1-2	CATSRDSGNEWRYYGYTF
TRBV10-3	TRBJ1-1	CAISMDRIGTEAFF
TRBV6-5	TRBJ1-6	CASSMTGGTSPLHF
TRBV30	TRBJ1-2	CAWSMGVRGYGYTF
TRBV4-3	TRBJ2-2	CASSQDGAGGNTGELFF
TRBV30	TRBJ2-7	CAWRRGSYEQYF
TRBV3-1/TRBV3-2	TRBJ1-5	CASSQDPTGMNQPQHF
TRBV4-3	TRBJ1-5	CASSQDLGGFNQPQHF
TRBV6-2/TRBV6-3	TRBJ1-2	CASSYEDRGRKGYTF
TRBV7-2	TRBJ2-3	CASTLGVGAGTDTQYF
TRBV29-1	TRBJ1-2	CSAIVGTAFLNYGYTF
TRBV6-5	TRBJ1-1	CASSWGQFLEAFF
TRBV7-9	TRBJ2-3	CASSLAASSTDTQYF
TRBV6-5	TRBJ2-2	CASPMNTGELFF
TRBV5-4	TRBJ1-2	CASSSTLGANYGYTF
TRBV6-5	TRBJ2-5	CASSYSAPRETQYF
TRBV5-4	TRBJ1-1	CASGTGGEITEAFF
TRBV5-6	TRBJ1-4	CASSLATARDEKLFF
TRBV7-9	TRBJ1-1	CASSLRTGNTEAFF
TRBV24-1	TRBJ2-1	CATRGSLDRGHENEQFF
TRBV7-9	TRBJ1-4	CASSQQGAGEKLFF
TRBV11-2	TRBJ1-6	CASSLGRAPSNSPLHF
TRBV7-6	TRBJ1-1	CASSLGGQNTEAFF
TRBV6-5	TRBJ1-6	CASGGGGNSPLHF
TRBV25-1	TRBJ2-4	CASSPTGRAKNIQYF